The source of this T cell receptor beta chain is a study of Ad26.COV2.S vaccination and SARS-CoV-2 variants. Study-level background: Donor had been placed in the Ad26.COV2.S arm of the COV1001 trial.

Study-level findings and limits: Using TCR breadth and depth analyses may have led to underestimated total T cell responses. Reports say spike-specific CD8+ and CD4+ T cell responses covered substantial breadth after vaccination.

Clones were sequenced by immunoSEQ multiplex PCR, and TCRdb holds only the in-frame ones, with some missing. The sample records around 450,000 clones, 75% to 90% being singletons. This CDR3 is built from 14 residues. Per the germline V gene, CDR1 is SGHTA and CDR2 is FQGNSA. The V and J ends lost 3 bases and 1 base, in that order; junction bases with no gene match: 1. This clone occurred once. Its antigen is undetermined. The treatment was: around 19 received Ad26.COV2.S at low or high dose, single or two shots; about 5 received placebo; per-sample allocation not given. Collection of the samples took place on day 63 after the first injection of vaccine or placebo.

The sequence came from a person between 18 and 65 years old who received the Ad26.COV2.S COVID-19 vaccine or a placebo. The chain has TRBV7-2 and TRBJ2-5, with 8 bases aligning to TRBD1. The material was peripheral blood, obtained in a trial of Ad26.COV2.S vaccine versus placebo. This CDR3 reads CASSFGQGQETQYF. CDR3 sequence (DNA): TGTGCCAGCAGCTTTGGACAGGGCCAAGAGACCCAGTACTTC. The whole variable domain, filled in from reference TRBV7-2 and TRBJ2-5, reads GAGVSQSPSNKVTEKGKDVELRCDPISGHTALYWYRQSLGQGLEFLIYFQGNSAPDKSGLPSDRFSAERTGGSVSTLTIQRTQQEDSAVYLCASSFGQGQETQYFGPGTRLLVL.